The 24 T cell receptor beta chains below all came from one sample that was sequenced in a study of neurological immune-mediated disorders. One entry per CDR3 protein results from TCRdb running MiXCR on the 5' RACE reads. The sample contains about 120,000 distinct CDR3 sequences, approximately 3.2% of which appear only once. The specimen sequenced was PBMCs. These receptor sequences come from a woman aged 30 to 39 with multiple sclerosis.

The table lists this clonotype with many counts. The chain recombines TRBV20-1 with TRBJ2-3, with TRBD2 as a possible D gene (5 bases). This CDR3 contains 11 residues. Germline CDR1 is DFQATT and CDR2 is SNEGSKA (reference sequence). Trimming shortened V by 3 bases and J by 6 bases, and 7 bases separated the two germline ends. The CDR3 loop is CSAREVDTQYF. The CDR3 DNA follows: TGCAGTGCTAGGGAGGTGGATACGCAGTATTTT.

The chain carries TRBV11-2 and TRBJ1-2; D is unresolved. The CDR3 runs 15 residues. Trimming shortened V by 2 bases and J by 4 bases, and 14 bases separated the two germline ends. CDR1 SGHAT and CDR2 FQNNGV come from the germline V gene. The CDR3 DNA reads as TGTGCCAGCAGCTTAAGTCCAGGCTCCTTCTATGGCTACACCTTC. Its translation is CASSLSPGSFYGYTF.

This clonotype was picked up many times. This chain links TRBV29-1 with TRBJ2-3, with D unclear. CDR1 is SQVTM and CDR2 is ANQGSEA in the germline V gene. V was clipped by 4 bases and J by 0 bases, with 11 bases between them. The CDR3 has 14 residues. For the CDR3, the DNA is TGCAGCGTTGTACTCGGGTTTAGCACAGATACGCAGTATTTT. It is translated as CSVVLGFSTDTQYF.

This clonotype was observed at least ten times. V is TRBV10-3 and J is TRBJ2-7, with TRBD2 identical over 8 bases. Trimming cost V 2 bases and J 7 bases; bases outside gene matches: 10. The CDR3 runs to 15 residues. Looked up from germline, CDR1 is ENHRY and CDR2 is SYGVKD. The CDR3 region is CAISERLARFWEQYF. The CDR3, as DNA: TGTGCCATCAGTGAGCGACTAGCGCGGTTTTGGGAGCAGTACTTC.

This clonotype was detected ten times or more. In DNA, the CDR3 is TGTGCCAGCAGCTTAGAAGGACGAGGGACCCAGTACTTC. This gives the protein CASSLEGRGTQYF. This chain joins TRBV7-2 and TRBJ2-5; D is ambiguous. CDR3 size: 13 residues. The germline gives CDR1 SGHTA, CDR2 FQGNSA. Trimming left V 1 base short and J 7 bases short, with 10 bases between.

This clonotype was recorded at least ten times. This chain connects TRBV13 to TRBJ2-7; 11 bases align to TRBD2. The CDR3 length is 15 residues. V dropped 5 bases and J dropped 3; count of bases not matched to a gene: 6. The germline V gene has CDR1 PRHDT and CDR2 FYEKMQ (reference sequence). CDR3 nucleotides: TGTGCCAGCAGCCTCAGACTAGCGGGAAACTACGAGCAGTACTTC. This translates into CASSLRLAGNYEQYF.

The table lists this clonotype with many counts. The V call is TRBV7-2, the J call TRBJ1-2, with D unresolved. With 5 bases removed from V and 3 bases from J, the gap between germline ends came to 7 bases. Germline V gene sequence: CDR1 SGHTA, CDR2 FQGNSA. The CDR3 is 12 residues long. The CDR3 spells CASSPPDYGYTF. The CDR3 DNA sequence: TGTGCCAGCAGCCCGCCCGACTATGGCTACACCTTC.

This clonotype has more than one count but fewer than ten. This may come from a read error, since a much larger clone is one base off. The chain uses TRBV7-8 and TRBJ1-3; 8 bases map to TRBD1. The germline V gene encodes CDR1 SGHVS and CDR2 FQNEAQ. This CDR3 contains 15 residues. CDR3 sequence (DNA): TGTGCCAGCAGCCCCAGGGGGCCCTCTGGAAAAACCATATATTTT. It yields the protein CASSPRGPSGKTIYF. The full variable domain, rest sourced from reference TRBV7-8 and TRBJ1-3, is GAGVSQSPRYKVAKRGQDVALRCDPISGHVSLFWYQQALGQGPEFLTYFQNEAQLDKSGLPSDRFFAERPEGSVSTLKIQRTQQEDSAVYLCASSPRGPSGKTIYFGEGSWLTVV.

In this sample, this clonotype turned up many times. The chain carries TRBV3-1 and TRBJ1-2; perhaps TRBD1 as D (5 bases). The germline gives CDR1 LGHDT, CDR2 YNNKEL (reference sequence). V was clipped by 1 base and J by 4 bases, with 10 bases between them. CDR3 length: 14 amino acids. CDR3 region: CASSQGTSVYGYTF. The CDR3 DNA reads TGTGCCAGCAGCCAAGGGACATCAGTCTATGGCTACACCTTC.

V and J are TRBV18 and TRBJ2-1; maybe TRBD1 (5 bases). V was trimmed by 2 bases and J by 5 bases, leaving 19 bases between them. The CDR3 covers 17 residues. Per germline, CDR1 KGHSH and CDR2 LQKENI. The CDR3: CASSPTKGAPGDNEQFF. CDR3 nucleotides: TGTGCCAGCTCACCAACCAAAGGGGCCCCTGGGGACAATGAGCAGTTCTTC.

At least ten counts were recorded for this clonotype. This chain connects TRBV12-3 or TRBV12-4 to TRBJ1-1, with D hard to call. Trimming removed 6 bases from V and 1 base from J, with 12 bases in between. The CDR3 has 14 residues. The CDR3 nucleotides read TGTGCCAGCAGCAAACAGCAGAAGAACACTGAAGCTTTCTTT. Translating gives CASSKQQKNTEAFF.

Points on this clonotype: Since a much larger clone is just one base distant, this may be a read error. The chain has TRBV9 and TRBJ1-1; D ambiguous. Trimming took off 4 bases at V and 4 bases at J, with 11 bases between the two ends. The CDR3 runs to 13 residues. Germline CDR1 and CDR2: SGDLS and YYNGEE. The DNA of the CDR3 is TGTGCCAGCAGCCCCAAGGCCGTCACTGAAGCTTTCTTT. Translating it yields CASSPKAVTEAFF.

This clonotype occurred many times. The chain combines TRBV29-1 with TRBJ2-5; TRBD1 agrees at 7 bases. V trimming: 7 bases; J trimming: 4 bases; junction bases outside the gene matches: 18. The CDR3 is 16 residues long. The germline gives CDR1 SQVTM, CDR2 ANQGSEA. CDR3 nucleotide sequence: TGCAGCGCACAGTCCCCGGGACAGCTCGTAGGAGAGACCCAGTACTTC. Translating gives CSAQSPGQLVGETQYF.

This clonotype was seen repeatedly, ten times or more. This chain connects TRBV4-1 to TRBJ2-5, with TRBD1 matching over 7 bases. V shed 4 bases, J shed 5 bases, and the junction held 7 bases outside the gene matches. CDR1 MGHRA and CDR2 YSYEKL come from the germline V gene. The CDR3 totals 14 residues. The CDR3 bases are TGCGCCAGCAGCCCCTTAGAAGGGGGCGAGACCCAGTACTTC. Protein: CASSPLEGGETQYF.

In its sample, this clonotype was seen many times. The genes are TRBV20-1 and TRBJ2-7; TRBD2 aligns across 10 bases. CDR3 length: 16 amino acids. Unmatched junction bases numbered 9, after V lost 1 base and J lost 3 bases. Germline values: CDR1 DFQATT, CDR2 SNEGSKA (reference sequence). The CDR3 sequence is CSARGSGGGTFYEQYF. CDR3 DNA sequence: TGCAGTGCTAGAGGCAGCGGGGGGGGGACCTTCTACGAGCAGTACTTC.

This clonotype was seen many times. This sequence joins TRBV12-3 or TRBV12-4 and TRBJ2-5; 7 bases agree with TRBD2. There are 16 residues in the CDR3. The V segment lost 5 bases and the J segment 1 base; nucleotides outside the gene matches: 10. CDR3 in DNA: TGTGCCAGCAGTCCCCAAAAGGGACTAACCCAAGAGACCCAGTACTTC. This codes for CASSPQKGLTQETQYF.

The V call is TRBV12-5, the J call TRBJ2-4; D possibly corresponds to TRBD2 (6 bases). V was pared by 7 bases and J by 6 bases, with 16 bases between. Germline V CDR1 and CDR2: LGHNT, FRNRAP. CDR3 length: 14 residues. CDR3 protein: CASAPPGLLNIQYF. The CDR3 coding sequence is TGTGCTAGTGCCCCCCCGGGACTTCTAAACATTCAGTACTTC.

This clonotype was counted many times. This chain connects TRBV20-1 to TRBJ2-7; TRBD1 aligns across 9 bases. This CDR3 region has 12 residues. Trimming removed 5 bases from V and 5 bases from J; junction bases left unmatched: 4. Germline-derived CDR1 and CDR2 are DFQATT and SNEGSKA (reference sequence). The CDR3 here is CSAHRGLDEQYF. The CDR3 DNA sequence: TGCAGTGCTCACAGGGGGCTGGACGAGCAGTACTTC.

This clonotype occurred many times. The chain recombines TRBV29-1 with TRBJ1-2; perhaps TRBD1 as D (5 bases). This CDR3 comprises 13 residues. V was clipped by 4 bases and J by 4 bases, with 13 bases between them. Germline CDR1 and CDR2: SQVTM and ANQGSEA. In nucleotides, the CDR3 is TGCAGCGTTGTTTTTGACAGCCCCTATGGCTACACCTTC. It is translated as CSVVFDSPYGYTF.

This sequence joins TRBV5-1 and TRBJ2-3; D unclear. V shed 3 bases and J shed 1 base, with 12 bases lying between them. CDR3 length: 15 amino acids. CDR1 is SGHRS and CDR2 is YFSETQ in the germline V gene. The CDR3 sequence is CASSSRPFGTDTQYF. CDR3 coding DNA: TGCGCCAGCAGCTCTCGACCCTTCGGCACAGATACGCAGTATTTT.

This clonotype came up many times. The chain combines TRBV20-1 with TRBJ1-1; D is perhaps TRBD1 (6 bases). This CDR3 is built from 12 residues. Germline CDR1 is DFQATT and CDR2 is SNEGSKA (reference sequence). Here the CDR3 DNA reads TGCAGCGCAACACAGGGGAACACTGAAGCTTTCTTT. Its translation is CSATQGNTEAFF.

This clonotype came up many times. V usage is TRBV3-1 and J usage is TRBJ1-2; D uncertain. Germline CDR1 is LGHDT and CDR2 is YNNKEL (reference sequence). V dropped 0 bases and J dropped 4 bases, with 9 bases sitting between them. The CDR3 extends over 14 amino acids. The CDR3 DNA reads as TGTGCCAGCAGCCAAGATTCGGGGTCCTATGGCTACACCTTC. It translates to CASSQDSGSYGYTF.

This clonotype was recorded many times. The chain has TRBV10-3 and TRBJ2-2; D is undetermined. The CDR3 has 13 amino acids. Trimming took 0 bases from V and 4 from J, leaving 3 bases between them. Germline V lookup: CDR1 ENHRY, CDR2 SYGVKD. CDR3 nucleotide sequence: TGTGCCATCAGTGAGTCGACCACCGGGGAGCTGTTTTTT. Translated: CAISESTTGELFF.

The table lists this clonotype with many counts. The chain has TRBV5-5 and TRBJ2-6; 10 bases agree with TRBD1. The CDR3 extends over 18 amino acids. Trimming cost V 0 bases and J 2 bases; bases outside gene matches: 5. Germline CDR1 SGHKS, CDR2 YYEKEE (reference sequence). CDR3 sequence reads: CASSLAGTGATGANVLTF. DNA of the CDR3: TGTGCCAGCAGCTTGGCCGGGACAGGGGCCACTGGGGCCAACGTCCTGACTTTC.